This T cell receptor (beta chain) was found in a study of vaccination and CD4 T cells after COVID-19. Findings and limits, study-wide: Recorded median SARS-CoV-2-reactive clonotype numbers increased from around 19 to 38 without reaching significance. Researchers looked at relatively few convalescent patients and had no early post-infection timepoints.

Stated time point: late sampling 161 to 241 days after vaccination in three convalescent patients. Treatment described: approximately 11-day PBMC culture with coronavirus spike peptide pools or control peptides (ViraFEST assay). After being plated at under 2.5 million per well, PBMCs were cultured with about 9.1 IU/ml IL-2 and approximately 10 ug/ml peptide pools. Germline values: CDR1 SGHTA, CDR2 FQGNSA. V was pared by 2 bases and J by 3 bases, with 16 bases between. The CDR3 is 16 residues long. For this clonotype: Its antigen is undetermined.

Cultured CD4+ T-cell DNA underwent Oncomine TCR Beta short-read sequencing. Via MiXCR, TCRdb re-called the PCR reads, giving one row per CDR3 protein. The repertoire has about 25,000 distinct CDR3 sequences, over 25% of them found once; the top ten carry roughly 7.1%. The chain has TRBV7-2 and TRBJ2-5; possibly TRBD1 or TRBD2 for D (6 bases each). Sample: CD4+ T cells from blood, cultured in vitro, taken about 7 months after SARS-CoV-2 vaccination. This sequence was found in a human donor who had recovered from COVID-19. CDR3 nucleotide sequence: TGTGCCAGCAGCTTACTAAAGGGGGGCGGAAAAGAGACCCAGTACTTC. This encodes CASSLLKGGGKETQYF.